A single sample is the source of the 5 T cell receptor beta chains below, sequenced in a study of shared clonotypes between healthy human individuals. Here immunoSEQ multiplex PCR was the method, and the copy in TCRdb shows in-frame clones only, minus some. Among over a million clones listed, roughly 96% were seen once. The source material was naive CD4+ T cells sorted from blood. The sample's subset: CD45RA+ positively selected. These receptors all stem from a young man in good health.

The CDR3 loop is CASRQDRWEQYF. CDR3 DNA: TGTGCCAGCAGACAGGACAGGTGGGAGCAGTACTTC. The chain couples TRBV28 to TRBJ2-7, with TRBD1 matching 7 bases. The CDR3 has 12 amino acids. After removal of 6 bases from V and 7 bases from J, the junction contained 6 bases not matched to a gene. CDR1 is MDHEN, CDR2 SYDVKM, per germline.

V usage is TRBV7-8 and J usage is TRBJ2-7; possible D gene TRBD2, 5 bases. Trimming shortened V by 2 bases and J by 3 bases, and 17 bases separated the two germline ends. The CDR3 contains 16 residues. The germline gives CDR1 SGHVS, CDR2 FQNEAQ. The CDR3 bases are TGTGCCAGCAGCTTAAGTCGGCTCCCCGGGGACTACGAGCAGTACTTC. As protein: CASSLSRLPGDYEQYF.

The chain links TRBV5-4 to TRBJ1-3; D ambiguous. The germline V gene has CDR1 SGHNT and CDR2 YYREEE (reference sequence). This CDR3 comprises 16 residues. Trimming took off 0 bases at V and 0 bases at J, with 10 bases between the two ends. CDR3 sequence: CASSLGLAASGNTIYF. For the CDR3, the DNA is TGTGCCAGCAGCTTGGGGTTGGCCGCCTCTGGAAACACCATATATTTT.

The sample holds a few counts of this clone. V and J are TRBV7-3 and TRBJ2-2; D may match TRBD1 or TRBD2 (5 bases each). Germline CDR1 reads SGHTA; CDR2 reads FQGTGA. The CDR3 spans 14 residues. V shed 6 bases and J shed 5 bases, with 13 bases lying between them. The CDR3 nucleotides are TGTGCCAGCAGTTGGGGACCGGAGACCGGGGAGCTGTTTTTT. This codes for CASSWGPETGELFF.

This chain connects TRBV7-2 to TRBJ2-1; 9 nucleotides align to TRBD2. Looked up from germline, CDR1 is SGHTA and CDR2 is FQGNSA. J lost 5 bases, V lost 2 bases, and 7 bases had no gene match. CDR3 length: 16 amino acids. DNA for the CDR3: TGTGCCAGCAGCTTATTACCTAGCGGGATACACAATGAGCAGTTCTTC. Its protein product is CASSLLPSGIHNEQFF.